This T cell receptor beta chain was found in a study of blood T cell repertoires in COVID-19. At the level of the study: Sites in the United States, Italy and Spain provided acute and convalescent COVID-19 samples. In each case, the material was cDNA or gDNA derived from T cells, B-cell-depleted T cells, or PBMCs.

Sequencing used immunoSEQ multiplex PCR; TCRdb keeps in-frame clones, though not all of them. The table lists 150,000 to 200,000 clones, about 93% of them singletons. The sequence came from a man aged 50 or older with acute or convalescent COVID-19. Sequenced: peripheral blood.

DNA of the CDR3: TGTGCCAGCAGCTTACTCGACACCGGGGAGCTGTTTTTT. Encoded protein: CASSLLDTGELFF. The chain carries TRBV7-9 and TRBJ2-2, with D unclear. Trimming removed 2 bases from V and 3 bases from J, with 4 bases in between. The CDR3 is made up of 13 amino acids. The germline V gene encodes CDR1 SEHNR and CDR2 FQNEAQ (reference sequence).